The next 26 T cell receptor beta chains were all read from a single sample in a study of vaccination and CD4 T cells after COVID-19. Their antigen targets remain unknown. The Oncomine TCR Beta short-read assay was what sequenced the DNA obtained from cultured CD4+ T cells. A single record per CDR3 protein comes from TCRdb applying MiXCR to the PCR reads. In the table there are approximately 13,000 distinct CDR3 sequences, 52% of which are singletons. This sample's treatment: roughly 10-day PBMC culture with coronavirus spike peptide pools or control peptides (ViraFEST assay). Sequenced material: CD4+ T cells from blood, cultured in vitro. These receptors originate from a human donor who had recovered from COVID-19.

Comments on this clonotype: An end of the junction does not agree with germline; a read error may underlie this. The rearrangement joins TRBV30 to TRBJ2-7; perhaps TRBD2 as D (6 bases). The CDR3 is 11 amino acids. Germline loops: CDR1 GTSNPN, CDR2 SVGIG (reference sequence). CDR3 residues: CAWSVYGTWDF. In nucleotides, the CDR3 is TGTGCCTGGAGTGTGTACGGGACTTGGGACTTC. The whole variable domain, filled in from reference TRBV30 and TRBJ2-7, reads SQTIHQWPATLVQPVGSPLSLECTVEGTSNPNLYWYRQAAGRGLQLLFYSVGIGQISSEVPQNLSASRPQDRQFILSSKKLLLSDSGFYLCAWSVYGTWDFGPGTRLTVT.

V and J are TRBV6-5 and TRBJ1-6; possibly TRBD1 for D (5 bases). The CDR3 is 15 residues long. Germline V gene sequence: CDR1 MNHEY, CDR2 SVGAGI. V was trimmed by 0 bases and J by 10 bases, leaving 13 bases between them. The CDR3 spells CASSYSIDRDSPLHF. The CDR3 DNA follows: TGTGCCAGCAGTTACTCGATTGACAGAGACTCACCCCTCCACTTT.

This chain connects TRBV15 to TRBJ1-2; D is ambiguous. V lost 0 bases and J lost 3, with 2 bases in between. Looked up from germline, CDR1 is LNHNV and CDR2 is YYDKDF (reference sequence). This CDR3 spans 12 amino acids. The CDR3 DNA reads as TGTGCCACCAGCAGAGATGACTATGGCTACACCTTC. It encodes CATSRDDYGYTF.

The V gene is TRBV27, the J gene TRBJ2-3, with D tentatively TRBD1 or TRBD2 (5 bases each). The CDR3 sequence is 17 residues long. Trimming stripped 1 base from V and 0 bases from J, with 14 bases between. Per germline, CDR1 MNHEY and CDR2 SMNVEV (reference sequence). The CDR3 DNA reads as TGTGCCAGCAGTTTATGGGGCTCCGCGGGTAGCACAGATACGCAGTATTTT. Translating gives CASSLWGSAGSTDTQYF.

The chain carries TRBV12-3 or TRBV12-4 and TRBJ2-2; 9 nucleotides align to TRBD1. V shed 6 bases and J 5 bases; nucleotides not matched to a gene: 4. The CDR3 has 14 residues. CDR3 protein: CASSRTGVTGELFF. DNA for the CDR3: TGTGCCAGCAGCAGGACAGGGGTAACCGGGGAGCTGTTTTTT.

This clonotype appeared a few times. The chain employs TRBV6-1 and TRBJ1-3; D call uncertain. V lost 1 base and J lost 4, with 14 bases in between. The CDR3 contains 16 residues. From germline, CDR1 is MNHNS and CDR2 SASEGT. CDR3 nucleotide sequence: TGTGCCAGCAGTGAAGGGCGGAATGCTCTGGGAAACACCATATATTTT. Translation gives CASSEGRNALGNTIYF.

The table lists this clonotype with a few counts. The rearrangement uses TRBV24-1 and TRBJ2-3; TRBD1 agrees at 9 bases. CDR3 size: 14 residues. Germline lookup yields CDR1 KGHDR and CDR2 SFDVKD. V dropped 5 bases and J dropped 5; count of bases not matched to a gene: 4. The CDR3: CATSVGQGLDTQYF. Here the CDR3 DNA reads TGTGCCACCAGTGTGGGACAGGGCCTAGATACGCAGTATTTT.

Points on this clonotype: In this CDR3 the conserved last residue, phenylalanine or tryptophan, is missing, so a read error is likely. The chain carries TRBV5-4 and TRBJ2-7; D gene ambiguous. Germline-derived CDR1 and CDR2 are SGHNT and YYREEE (reference sequence). Between the trimmed V and J ends, which lost 2 bases and 5 bases, there was a span of 5 bases. The CDR3 has 11 residues. CDR3 coding DNA: TGTGCCAGCAGCTTTCAGCACGAGCAGTACCTC. Translated: CASSFQHEQYL.

V is TRBV25-1 and J is TRBJ1-1; D call uncertain. Germline CDR1 MGHDK, CDR2 SYGVNS. V was cut by 4 bases and J by 8 bases, with 14 bases left in between. The CDR3 has 13 amino acids. Here the CDR3 reads CASSVLTAQEAFF. CDR3 nucleotide sequence: TGTGCCAGCAGTGTGCTTACAGCCCAGGAAGCTTTCTTT.

This clonotype is a singleton in its sample. The chain has TRBV5-4 and TRBJ2-6, with D perhaps TRBD2 (6 bases). Looked up from germline, CDR1 is SGHNT and CDR2 is YYREEE (reference sequence). V lost 3 bases to trimming and J lost 0 bases, with 10 bases between them. The CDR3 is made up of 16 amino acids. The CDR3 region is CASSSATSSGANVLTF. The CDR3, as DNA: TGTGCCAGCAGCTCCGCGACTAGCTCTGGGGCCAACGTCCTGACTTTC.

This clonotype was detected only a few times. This sequence joins TRBV6-1 and TRBJ2-2; possible D gene TRBD2, 6 bases. Germline V CDR1 and CDR2: MNHNS, SASEGT. This CDR3 is 15 amino acids long. V was trimmed by 6 bases and J by 3 bases, leaving 14 bases between them. The CDR3 is CASRTTGTYTGELFF. The CDR3 DNA sequence: TGTGCCAGCAGGACAACCGGGACTTACACCGGGGAGCTGTTTTTT.

This clonotype has more than one count but fewer than ten. The chain carries TRBV10-3 and TRBJ1-1, with 8 bases that match TRBD1. V lost 6 bases to trimming and J lost 0 bases; unmatched junction nucleotides: 9. The germline gives CDR1 ENHRY, CDR2 SYGVKD. This CDR3 contains 16 residues. The CDR3 region has the DNA TGTGCCATCAGCCCCACAGGGGGTCTACTGAACACTGAAGCTTTCTTT. It is translated as CAISPTGGLLNTEAFF.

This chain links TRBV12-3 or TRBV12-4 with TRBJ1-5, with 7 bases identical to TRBD1. The trim removed 6 bases at V and 4 bases at J, leaving 12 bases unmatched. The CDR3 covers 16 residues. Here the CDR3 reads CASRDTGTETNQPQHF. CDR3 bases: TGTGCCAGCAGAGATACCGGGACAGAAACTAATCAGCCCCAGCATTTT.

This clonotype occurred a few times. J is TRBJ2-1 and V is TRBV6-1, with 9 positions matching TRBD2. Germline lookup yields CDR1 MNHNS and CDR2 SASEGT. The CDR3 is 14 amino acids. V trimming: 6 bases; J trimming: 9 bases; junction bases outside the gene matches: 9. CDR3 coding DNA: TGTGCCAGCAGACTAGCGGGCGGGGCCAGTGAGCAGTTCTTC. Its protein is CASRLAGGASEQFF.

The table lists this clonotype with a few counts. The rearrangement joins TRBV28 to TRBJ2-1; D is perhaps TRBD2 (5 bases). The CDR3 is 14 residues long. Germline V gene lookup returns CDR1 MDHEN and CDR2 SYDVKM. Trimming left V 8 bases short and J 2 bases short, with 13 bases between. The CDR3 here is CASLPADPYNEQFF. The CDR3 bases are TGTGCCAGCCTTCCAGCGGACCCCTACAATGAGCAGTTCTTC. Supplemented by reference TRBV28 and TRBJ2-1, the full variable domain reads DVKVTQSSRYLVKRTGEKVFLECVQDMDHENMFWYRQDPGLGLRLIYFSYDVKMKEKGDIPEGYSVSREKKERFSLILESASTNQTSMYLCASLPADPYNEQFFGPGTRLTVL.

The chain carries TRBV15 and TRBJ2-5, with a tentative D call TRBD2 (5 bases). This CDR3 is built from 14 residues. V shed 5 bases and J shed 1 base, with 11 bases lying between them. CDR1 and CDR2 (germline): LNHNV, YYDKDF (reference sequence). CDR3 in amino acids: CATSGGRVQETQYF. The DNA of the CDR3 is TGTGCCACCAGCGGAGGTCGAGTCCAAGAGACCCAGTACTTC.

The chain recombines TRBV29-1 with TRBJ2-5; 13 bases are a match to TRBD2. Germline V lookup: CDR1 SQVTM, CDR2 ANQGSEA. The CDR3 covers 15 residues. The J segment lost 5 bases and the V segment lost 7 bases, leaving 10 bases of the junction unmatched. This CDR3 is CSASGTSGIFETQYF. The DNA for the CDR3 is TGCAGCGCGTCCGGGACTAGCGGGATTTTTGAGACCCAGTACTTC. The full variable domain, with the rest looked up from reference TRBV29-1 and TRBJ2-5, is SAVISQKPSRDICQRGTSLTIQCQVDSQVTMMFWYRQQPGQSLTLIATANQGSEATYESGFVIDKFPISRPNLTFSTLTVSNMSPEDSSIYLCSASGTSGIFETQYFGPGTRLLVL.

The chain joins TRBV20-1 to TRBJ2-5, with no clear D. Trimming shortened V by 2 bases and J by 5 bases, and 3 bases separated the two germline ends. Germline V lookup: CDR1 DFQATT, CDR2 SNEGSKA (reference sequence). The CDR3 is 10 residues long. CDR3 nucleotides: TGCAGTGCTAGAAGGGAGACCCAGTACTTC. Translating it yields CSARRETQYF.

A word on this clonotype: It is likely a read error, because the conserved phenylalanine at the end of the CDR3 is missing. The rearrangement uses TRBV11-2 and TRBJ2-1; a possible D gene is TRBD2 (5 bases). CDR3 size: 12 residues. V lost 6 bases, J lost 9 bases, and 12 bases lay in between. Germline CDR1 is SGHAT and CDR2 is FQNNGV. This CDR3 is CASSTRLGEQFS. In nucleotides, the CDR3 is TGTGCCAGCAGTACTAGACTGGGTGAGCAGTTCTCC.

The chain couples TRBV6-2 or TRBV6-3 to TRBJ2-6; D unresolved. Trimming pared 2 bases from V and 0 bases from J, leaving 2 bases between. The CDR3 has 14 amino acids. Germline V gives CDR1 MNHEY, CDR2 SVGEGT. Here the CDR3 reads CASSYSSGANVLTF. The CDR3 nucleotides are TGTGCCAGCAGTTACAGCTCTGGGGCCAACGTCCTGACTTTC.

Only a few counts were recorded for this clonotype. The CDR3 loop is CASSNSPLQGVTGYTF. The CDR3 DNA sequence: TGTGCCAGCAGCAACTCCCCCCTACAGGGGGTTACGGGCTACACCTTC. The chain carries TRBV7-8 and TRBJ1-2; 8 nucleotides agree with TRBD1. Germline V gene sequence: CDR1 SGHVS, CDR2 FQNEAQ. With V trimmed by 5 bases and J by 8 bases, 16 bases remained unmatched. The CDR3 contains 16 residues.

The rearrangement links TRBV7-9 to TRBJ2-7, with TRBD2 identical over 16 bases. The V segment lost 4 bases and the J segment 2 bases; nucleotides outside the gene matches: 8. This CDR3 has 18 residues. Germline CDR1 reads SEHNR; CDR2 reads FQNEAQ (reference sequence). The CDR3, as DNA: TGTGCCAGCAGCTATACACCCGGGACTAGCGGGAGGGCCTACGAGCAGTACTTC. Amino acid sequence: CASSYTPGTSGRAYEQYF.

V is TRBV18 and J is TRBJ2-1; no clear D gene. Trimming removed 2 bases from V and 9 bases from J, with 8 bases in between. Germline loops: CDR1 KGHSH, CDR2 LQKENI. The CDR3 extends over 12 amino acids. The CDR3 nucleotides read TGTGCCAGCTCACCATCATCCTCTGAGCAGTTCTTC. Translation gives CASSPSSSEQFF.

This clonotype has more than one count but fewer than ten. This chain uses TRBV28 with TRBJ1-5, with D perhaps matching TRBD1 (5 bases). The CDR3 is 13 amino acids. Trimming left V 6 bases short and J 6 bases short, with 12 bases between. Germline assignment: CDR1 MDHEN and CDR2 SYDVKM. DNA for the CDR3: TGTGCCAGCAGGTGGGGGTTCTCTCAGCCCCAGCATTTT. This gives the protein CASRWGFSQPQHF.

This clonotype was counted a few times. The V and J genes are TRBV24-1 and TRBJ1-2, with 12 bases lining up with TRBD1. Losses at the gene ends were 6 bases for V and 8 bases for J; bases not matched to a gene: 12. Germline lookup yields CDR1 KGHDR and CDR2 SFDVKD. The CDR3 has 16 residues. CDR3 sequence reads: CATSTGQGALNEGYTF. As DNA, the CDR3 is TGTGCCACCAGTACGGGACAGGGGGCTCTTAACGAAGGCTACACCTTC.

The rearrangement joins TRBV2 to TRBJ2-3, with 10 positions matching TRBD2. The CDR3 is made up of 15 amino acids. From germline, CDR1 is SNHLY and CDR2 FYNNEI. Unmatched junction bases numbered 4, after V lost 7 bases and J lost 0 bases. The chain's CDR3 is CASTRTSGSTDTQYF. In DNA form, the CDR3 reads TGTGCCAGCACCCGGACTAGCGGTAGCACAGATACGCAGTATTTT.